The clone carrying this T cell receptor beta chain was counted between two and nine times. This entry is derived from a study of sequential checkpoint blockade in melanoma. The treatment here: randomized to nivolumab then ipilimumab (arm A) or the reverse (arm B). This table comes from immunoSEQ multiplex PCR, and its TCRdb copy is limited to in-frame clones, with some not included. The sample lists 16,000 or so clones; nearly 80% were seen once. Deletions cut 3 bases from V and 4 bases from J, with 24 bases between. Germline V lookup: CDR1 SQVTM, CDR2 ANQGSEA. The CDR3 sequence is 17 residues long. The chain links TRBV29-1 to TRBJ1-2, with D unclear. This sequence originates from a human donor with melanoma. The source was CD8+ T cells sorted from blood (inferred from file names), collected from a patient given nivolumab and ipilimumab in sequence. The CDR3 protein is CSVENPQGLGGVYGYTF. The DNA for the CDR3 is TGCAGCGTTGAGAATCCTCAAGGTCTCGGCGGGGTCTATGGCTACACCTTC.